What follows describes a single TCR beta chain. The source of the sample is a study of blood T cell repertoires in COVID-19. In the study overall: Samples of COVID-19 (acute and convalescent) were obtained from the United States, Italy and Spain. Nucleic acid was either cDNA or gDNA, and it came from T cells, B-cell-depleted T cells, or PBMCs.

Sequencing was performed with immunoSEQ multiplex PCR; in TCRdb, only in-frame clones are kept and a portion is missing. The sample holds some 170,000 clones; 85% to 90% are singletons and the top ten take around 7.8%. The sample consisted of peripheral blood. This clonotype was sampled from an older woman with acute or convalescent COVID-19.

The CDR3 is CASSLSGSSYNEQFF. The CDR3 bases are TGTGCCAGCAGTCTTAGCGGGAGTAGCTACAATGAGCAGTTCTTC. The rearrangement uses TRBV27 and TRBJ2-1; TRBD2 agrees at 9 bases. The CDR3 spans 15 residues. Germline V lookup: CDR1 MNHEY, CDR2 SMNVEV (reference sequence). Unmatched junction bases numbered 5, after V lost 5 bases and J lost 3 bases.